This TCR beta chain was sequenced during a study of CD8+CD57+ T cells in acquired aplastic anemia. On the study more broadly: On average, healthy donors gave about 10.8 million reads for CD4+ cells.

Genomic DNA templated the TCR beta VDJ and CDR3 profiling. Each CDR3 protein gets one entry after TCRdb re-called the reads with MiXCR. The sample holds tens of thousands of distinct CDR3 sequences, about 50% seen once. V lost 0 bases and J lost 8; bases outside the gene matches: 7. Germline CDR1 and CDR2: SGHRS and YFSETQ. This CDR3 has 14 amino acids. Findings and limits, study-wide: Found in both controls and patients were around 30 CD8+ CDR3 sequences. In CD8+ cells, Simpson's diversity showed no significant difference between patients and controls.

This clonotype occurred a few times. The antigen remains undetermined. The chain couples TRBV5-1 to TRBJ2-7; 8 bases align to TRBD1. The TCR comes from a human donor in good health, serving as a control. The specimen sequenced was sorted CD4+, CD8+, or CD8+CD57+ T cells (not recorded which) from PBMCs. The CDR3 region is CASSLDQGALQQYF. CDR3 in DNA: TGCGCCAGCAGCTTGGACCAGGGGGCGTTACAGCAGTACTTC.